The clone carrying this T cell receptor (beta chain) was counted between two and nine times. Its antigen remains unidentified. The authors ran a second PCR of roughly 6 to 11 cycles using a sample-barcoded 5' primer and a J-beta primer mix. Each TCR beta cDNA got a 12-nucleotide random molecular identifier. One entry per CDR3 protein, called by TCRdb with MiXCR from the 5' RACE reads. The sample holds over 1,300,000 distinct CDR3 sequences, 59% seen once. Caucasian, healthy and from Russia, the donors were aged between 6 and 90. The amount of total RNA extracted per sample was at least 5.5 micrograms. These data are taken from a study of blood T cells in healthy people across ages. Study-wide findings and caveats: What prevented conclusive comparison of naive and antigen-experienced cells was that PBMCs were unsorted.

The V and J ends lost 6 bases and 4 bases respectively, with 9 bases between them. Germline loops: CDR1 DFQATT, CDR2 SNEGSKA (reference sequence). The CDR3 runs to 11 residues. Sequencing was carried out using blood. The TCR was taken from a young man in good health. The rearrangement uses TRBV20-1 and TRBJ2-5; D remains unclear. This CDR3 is CSAQRSETQYF. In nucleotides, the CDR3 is TGCAGTGCCCAAAGATCAGAGACCCAGTACTTC.